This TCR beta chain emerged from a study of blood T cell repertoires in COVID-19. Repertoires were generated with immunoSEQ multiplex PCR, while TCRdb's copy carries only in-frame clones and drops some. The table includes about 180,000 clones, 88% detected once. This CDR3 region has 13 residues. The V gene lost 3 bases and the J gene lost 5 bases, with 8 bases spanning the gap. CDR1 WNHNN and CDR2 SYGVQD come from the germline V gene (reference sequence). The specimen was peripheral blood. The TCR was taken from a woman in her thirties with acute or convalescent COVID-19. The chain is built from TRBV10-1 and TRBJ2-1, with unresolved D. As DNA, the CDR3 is TGCGCCAGCAGTGACAGGTCCCACAATGAGCAGTTCTTC. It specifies CASSDRSHNEQFF.